The rows below give T cell receptor beta chains drawn from one sample of a study of CD8 T cells in ankylosing spondylitis. TCRdb re-called the 5' RACE reads through MiXCR, storing one row per CDR3 protein. The sample records about 36,000 distinct CDR3 sequences, roughly an eighth being singletons. The sequenced material came from synovial fluid, either unsorted or a sorted T cell fraction (not recorded which). These receptors originate from a male donor with ankylosing spondylitis. Both conserved end residues are part of each CDR3. Fields, in order: D gene, clone size, J gene, V gene, CDR3 protein, CDR3 DNA. The D gene is left open where the match is weak. Clone size is stated in some rows and not others, as once, few, many or a class when expanded.

D gene: TRBD1
clone size: many
J gene: TRBJ2-1
V gene: TRBV4-3
CDR3 protein: CASSQRTGEILEQFF
CDR3 DNA: TGCGCCAGCAGCCAGCGGACAGGGGAGATCCTTGAGCAGTTCTTC

D gene: -
clone size: -
J gene: TRBJ2-5
V gene: TRBV7-8
CDR3 protein: CASSLERGETQYF
CDR3 DNA: TGTGCCAGCAGCTTAGAGCGAGGGGAGACCCAGTACTTC

D gene: TRBD2
clone size: -
J gene: TRBJ2-7
V gene: TRBV7-6
CDR3 protein: CASSLVGLADLYEQYF
CDR3 DNA: TGTGCCAGCAGCTTGGTGGGACTAGCGGATCTTTATGAGCAGTACTTC

D gene: TRBD2
clone size: -
J gene: TRBJ2-7
V gene: TRBV7-9
CDR3 protein: CASSRPGGRTYEQYF
CDR3 DNA: TGTGCCAGCAGCCGCCCCGGGGGGAGGACCTACGAGCAGTACTTC

D gene: -
clone size: once
J gene: TRBJ2-1
V gene: TRBV11-2
CDR3 protein: CASSSPWSSYNEQFF
CDR3 DNA: TGTGCCAGCAGCTCCCCGTGGAGCTCCTACAATGAGCAGTTCTTC

D gene: -
clone size: -
J gene: TRBJ1-1
V gene: TRBV6-5
CDR3 protein: CASSYSGEGAEAFF
CDR3 DNA: TGTGCCAGCAGTTACTCAGGGGAGGGGGCTGAAGCTTTCTTT

D gene: -
clone size: few
J gene: TRBJ2-7
V gene: TRBV10-3
CDR3 protein: CAISEPTTASDEQYF
CDR3 DNA: TGTGCCATCAGTGAGCCTACGACCGCCTCGGACGAGCAGTACTTC

D gene: TRBD1
clone size: few
J gene: TRBJ1-1
V gene: TRBV12-3/TRBV12-4
CDR3 protein: CASSLQGARPEAFF
CDR3 DNA: TGTGCCAGCAGTTTACAGGGGGCGCGACCTGAAGCTTTCTTT

D gene: -
clone size: -
J gene: TRBJ2-5
V gene: TRBV29-1
CDR3 protein: CSVKKATPNPQETQYF
CDR3 DNA: TGCAGCGTAAAGAAGGCTACACCGAATCCCCAAGAGACCCAGTACTTC

D gene: -
clone size: -
J gene: TRBJ2-6
V gene: TRBV6-5
CDR3 protein: CASSPQGLAGANVLTF
CDR3 DNA: TGTGCCAGCAGCCCCCAAGGGCTAGCTGGGGCCAACGTCCTGACTTTC

D gene: -
clone size: -
J gene: TRBJ1-2
V gene: TRBV4-3
CDR3 protein: CASSQANYGYTF
CDR3 DNA: TGCGCCAGCAGCCAAGCAAACTATGGCTACACCTTC

D gene: -
clone size: few
J gene: TRBJ2-3
V gene: TRBV20-1
CDR3 protein: CSATYTADTQYF
CDR3 DNA: TGCAGTGCTACCTATACCGCAGATACGCAGTATTTT

D gene: -
clone size: few
J gene: TRBJ2-3
V gene: TRBV5-1
CDR3 protein: CASSPLGLTYGDTQYF
CDR3 DNA: TGCGCCAGCAGCCCTCTGGGACTGACCTATGGAGATACGCAGTATTTT

D gene: -
clone size: few
J gene: TRBJ2-7
V gene: TRBV28
CDR3 protein: CASSPAPHDSLYEQYF
CDR3 DNA: TGTGCCAGCAGCCCAGCCCCCCACGATAGTCTCTACGAGCAGTACTTC

D gene: -
clone size: -
J gene: TRBJ1-2
V gene: TRBV9
CDR3 protein: CASSQWDTGYTF
CDR3 DNA: TGTGCCAGCAGCCAATGGGACACGGGCTACACCTTC

D gene: -
clone size: many
J gene: TRBJ1-4
V gene: TRBV4-3
CDR3 protein: CASSQGVTGRAEKLFF
CDR3 DNA: TGCGCCAGCAGCCAAGGAGTCACAGGGCGAGCAGAAAAACTGTTTTTT

D gene: TRBD1
clone size: -
J gene: TRBJ1-5
V gene: TRBV29-1
CDR3 protein: CSALGQGNSQPQHF
CDR3 DNA: TGCAGCGCTCTGGGACAGGGAAATAGTCAGCCCCAGCATTTT

D gene: -
clone size: -
J gene: TRBJ2-1
V gene: TRBV5-1
CDR3 protein: CASSWGVNEQFF
CDR3 DNA: TGCGCCAGCAGCTGGGGGGTCAATGAGCAGTTCTTC

D gene: -
clone size: -
J gene: TRBJ2-7
V gene: TRBV7-9
CDR3 protein: CASSSPIRGGEQYF
CDR3 DNA: TGTGCCAGCAGCTCTCCTATCCGAGGCGGGGAGCAGTACTTC

D gene: TRBD1
clone size: few
J gene: TRBJ2-7
V gene: TRBV4-3
CDR3 protein: CASSQGIRGYEQYF
CDR3 DNA: TGCGCCAGCAGCCAAGGGATCAGGGGGTACGAGCAGTACTTC

D gene: -
clone size: many
J gene: TRBJ2-1
V gene: TRBV7-9
CDR3 protein: CASSYSFEQFF
CDR3 DNA: TGTGCCAGCAGCTACTCGTTTGAGCAGTTCTTC

D gene: -
clone size: many
J gene: TRBJ2-3
V gene: TRBV7-9
CDR3 protein: CASSAPDSSTQYF
CDR3 DNA: TGTGCCAGCAGCGCCCCGGACAGCAGTACGCAGTATTTT

D gene: TRBD2
clone size: many
J gene: TRBJ2-1
V gene: TRBV10-3
CDR3 protein: CAISERGSWNEQFF
CDR3 DNA: TGTGCCATCAGTGAACGCGGGAGCTGGAATGAGCAGTTCTTC

D gene: -
clone size: -
J gene: TRBJ2-1
V gene: TRBV4-2
CDR3 protein: CASSQLNEQFF
CDR3 DNA: TGTGCCAGCAGCCAACTTAATGAGCAGTTCTTC

D gene: TRBD1
clone size: many
J gene: TRBJ1-2
V gene: TRBV9
CDR3 protein: CASSVGQGYGYTF
CDR3 DNA: TGTGCCAGCAGCGTAGGACAGGGCTATGGCTACACCTTC

D gene: -
clone size: -
J gene: TRBJ2-6
V gene: TRBV6-2/TRBV6-3
CDR3 protein: CASSPQNPGANVLTF
CDR3 DNA: TGTGCCAGCAGTCCCCAGAACCCTGGGGCCAACGTCCTGACTTTC

D gene: -
clone size: -
J gene: TRBJ1-6
V gene: TRBV6-4
CDR3 protein: CASRESYNSPLHF
CDR3 DNA: TGTGCCAGCAGGGAGTCCTATAATTCACCCCTCCACTTT

D gene: -
clone size: -
J gene: TRBJ2-1
V gene: TRBV19
CDR3 protein: CASSIVSGYNEQFF
CDR3 DNA: TGTGCCAGTAGTATAGTCAGCGGATACAATGAGCAGTTCTTC

D gene: -
clone size: -
J gene: TRBJ1-1
V gene: TRBV13
CDR3 protein: CASSVPGTEAFF
CDR3 DNA: TGTGCCAGCAGCGTCCCGGGGACTGAAGCTTTCTTT

D gene: -
clone size: many
J gene: TRBJ2-6
V gene: TRBV4-3
CDR3 protein: CASSQGELSGANVLTF
CDR3 DNA: TGCGCCAGCAGCCAAGGGGAGCTAAGTGGGGCCAACGTCCTGACTTTC

D gene: -
clone size: many
J gene: TRBJ1-5
V gene: TRBV20-1
CDR3 protein: CSATVGGRQPQHF
CDR3 DNA: TGCAGTGCCACCGTGGGGGGGAGACAGCCCCAGCATTTT

D gene: -
clone size: many
J gene: TRBJ2-1
V gene: TRBV4-3
CDR3 protein: CASSSGHTGTYNEQFF
CDR3 DNA: TGCGCCAGCAGTTCGGGACACACTGGTACTTACAATGAGCAGTTCTTC

D gene: TRBD2
clone size: few
J gene: TRBJ2-7
V gene: TRBV20-1
CDR3 protein: CSASHVAGLSYEQYF
CDR3 DNA: TGCAGTGCTAGCCATGTAGCGGGACTCTCCTACGAGCAGTACTTC

D gene: -
clone size: -
J gene: TRBJ2-7
V gene: TRBV27
CDR3 protein: CASSLWAGSYEQYF
CDR3 DNA: TGTGCCAGCAGTTTATGGGCAGGTAGCTACGAGCAGTACTTC

D gene: TRBD1
clone size: -
J gene: TRBJ2-7
V gene: TRBV7-6
CDR3 protein: CASSLVPGGPYEQYF
CDR3 DNA: TGTGCCAGCAGCTTAGTACCAGGGGGCCCTTACGAGCAGTACTTC

D gene: TRBD2
clone size: few
J gene: TRBJ2-1
V gene: TRBV7-9
CDR3 protein: CASSLLFSGIYNEQFF
CDR3 DNA: TGTGCCAGCAGCTTATTGTTTAGCGGGATTTACAATGAGCAGTTCTTC